The present TCR beta chain was sequenced within a study of blood T cell repertoires in COVID-19. In the original processing: Reference gene primers were amplified, and this amplification served to estimate nucleated cell counts. The assay was immunoSEQ multiplex PCR, and TCRdb's table has in-frame clones only and misses some. The V and J calls and clone size were taken over from that table, and D and trimming were inferred from the DNA. The table has around 200,000 clones, around nine tenths seen once; the top ten hold roughly 0.85%. CDR3 size: 16 residues. Looked up from germline, CDR1 is MGHRA and CDR2 is YSYEKL. V lost 2 bases to trimming and J lost 6 bases, with 19 bases between them.

Source material: peripheral blood. The rearrangement joins TRBV4-1 to TRBJ1-2; maybe TRBD1 (6 bases). This TCR came from a woman aged 18-29 years who had recovered from COVID-19. DNA of the CDR3: TGCGCCAGCAGCCAACCTTACAGGGAAAGTAGGGATGGCTACACCTTC. It is translated as CASSQPYRESRDGYTF.